Here is one T cell receptor (beta chain) with its context. What it binds is not known. The V gene lost 1 base and the J gene lost 0 bases, with 5 bases spanning the gap. The germline gives CDR1 SGHDT, CDR2 YYEEEE. The CDR3 contains 14 residues. These data come from a study of beta chain features in type 1 diabetes. Study context: In all, around 110,000,000 sorted cells from all samples were analyzed.

General study points: A pattern of fewer insertions and more deletions at VDJ junctions was seen in type 1 diabetes patients. All four CD4+ subsets of Type 1 diabetes patients contained TCRB CDR3s that were moderately but significantly shorter.

As every portion of the isolated RNA was reverse transcribed, the sequencing read expressed TCRB transcripts. Assay used: immunoSEQ multiplex PCR; TCRdb lists only in-frame clones, some missing. The repertoire consists of some 290,000 clones, with 13% to 15% occurring once and the leading ten covering more than 0.015%. The receptor comes from a man aged 30-40 years with type 1 diabetes. The sequenced material came from naive CD4+ T cells from blood. The rearrangement joins TRBV5-6 to TRBJ2-4; D unresolved. Written as DNA, the CDR3 is TGTGCCAGCAGCTTGTATTTAGCCAAAAACATTCAGTACTTC. The encoded protein is CASSLYLAKNIQYF. Full variable domain (remainder filled in from reference TRBV5-6 and TRBJ2-4): DAGVTQSPTHLIKTRGQQVTLRCSPKSGHDTVSWYQQALGQGPQFIFQYYEEEERQRGNFPDRFSGHQFPNYSSELNVNALLLGDSALYLCASSLYLAKNIQYFGAGTRLSVL.